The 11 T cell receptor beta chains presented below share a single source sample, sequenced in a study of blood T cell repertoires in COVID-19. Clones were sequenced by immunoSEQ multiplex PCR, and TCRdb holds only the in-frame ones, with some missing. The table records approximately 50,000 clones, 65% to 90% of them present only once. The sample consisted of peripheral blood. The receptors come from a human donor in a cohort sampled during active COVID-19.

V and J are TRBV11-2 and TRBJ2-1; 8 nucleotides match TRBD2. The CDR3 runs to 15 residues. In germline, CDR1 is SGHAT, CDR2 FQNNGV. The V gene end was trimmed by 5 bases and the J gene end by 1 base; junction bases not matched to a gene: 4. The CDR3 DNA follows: TGTGCCAGCAGCCCAATAGCGGGGTCCTACAATGAGCAGTTCTTC. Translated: CASSPIAGSYNEQFF.

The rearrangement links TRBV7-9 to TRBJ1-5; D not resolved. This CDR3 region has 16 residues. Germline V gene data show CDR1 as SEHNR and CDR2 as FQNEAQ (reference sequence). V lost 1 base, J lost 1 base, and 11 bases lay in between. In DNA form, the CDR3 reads TGTGCCAGCAGCTTAGAGGGAGGGCCAAGCAATCAGCCCCAGCATTTT. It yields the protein CASSLEGGPSNQPQHF.

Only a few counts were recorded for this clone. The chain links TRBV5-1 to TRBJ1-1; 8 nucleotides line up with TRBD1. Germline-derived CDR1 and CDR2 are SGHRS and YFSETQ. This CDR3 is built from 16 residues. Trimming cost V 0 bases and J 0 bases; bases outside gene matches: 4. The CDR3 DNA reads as TGCGCCAGCAGCTTGGGGGGACAGGCAATGAACACTGAAGCTTTCTTT. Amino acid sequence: CASSLGGQAMNTEAFF.

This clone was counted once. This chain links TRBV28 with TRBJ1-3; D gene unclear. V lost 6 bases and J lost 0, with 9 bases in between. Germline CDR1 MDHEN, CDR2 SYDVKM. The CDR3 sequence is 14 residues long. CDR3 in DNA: TGTGCCAGCAGCCTTATGAGCTCTGGAAACACCATATATTTT. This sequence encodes CASSLMSSGNTIYF.

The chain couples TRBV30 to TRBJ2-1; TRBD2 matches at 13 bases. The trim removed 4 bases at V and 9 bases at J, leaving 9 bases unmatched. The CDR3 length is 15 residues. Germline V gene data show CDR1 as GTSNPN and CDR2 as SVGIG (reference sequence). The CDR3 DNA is TGTGCCTGGACTCTGGGACTAGCGGGAATGGGTGAGCAGTTCTTC. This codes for CAWTLGLAGMGEQFF.

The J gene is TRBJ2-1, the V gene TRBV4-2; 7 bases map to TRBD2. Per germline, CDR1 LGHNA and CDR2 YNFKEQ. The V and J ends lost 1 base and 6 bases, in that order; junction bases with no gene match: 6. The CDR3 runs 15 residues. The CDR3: CASSQGLGGVNEQFF. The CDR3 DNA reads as TGTGCCAGCAGCCAAGGACTGGGGGGGGTCAATGAGCAGTTCTTC.

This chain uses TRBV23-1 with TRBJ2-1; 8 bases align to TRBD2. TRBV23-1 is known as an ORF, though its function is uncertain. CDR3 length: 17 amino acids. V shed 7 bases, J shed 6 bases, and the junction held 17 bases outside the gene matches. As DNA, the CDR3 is TGCGCCAGCATCCGACAGCTCCAGCGGGAGTCCCGCAATGAGCAGTTCTTC. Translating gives CASIRQLQRESRNEQFF.

CDR3 in DNA: TGTGCCAGTTCGCCCGGGGGGACTAACACCGGGGAGCTGTTTTTT. Its protein product is CASSPGGTNTGELFF. V and J are TRBV28 and TRBJ2-2; 7 positions agree with TRBD2. The V and J ends lost 9 bases and 2 bases, in that order; junction bases with no gene match: 9. CDR1 is MDHEN and CDR2 is SYDVKM in the germline V gene. The CDR3 runs to 15 residues.

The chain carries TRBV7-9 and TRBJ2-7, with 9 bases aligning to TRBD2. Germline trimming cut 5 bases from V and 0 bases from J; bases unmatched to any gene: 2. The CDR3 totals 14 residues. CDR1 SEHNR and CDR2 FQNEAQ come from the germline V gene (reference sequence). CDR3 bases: TGTGCCAGCAGCATTAGCGGGAGCTCCTACGAGCAGTACTTC. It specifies CASSISGSSYEQYF.

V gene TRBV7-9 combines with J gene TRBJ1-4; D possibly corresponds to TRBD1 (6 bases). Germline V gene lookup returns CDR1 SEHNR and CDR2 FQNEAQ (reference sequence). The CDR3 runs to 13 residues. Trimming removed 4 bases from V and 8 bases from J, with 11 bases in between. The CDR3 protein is CASSSTGREKLFF. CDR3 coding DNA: TGTGCCAGCAGCTCGACAGGACGGGAAAAACTGTTTTTT.

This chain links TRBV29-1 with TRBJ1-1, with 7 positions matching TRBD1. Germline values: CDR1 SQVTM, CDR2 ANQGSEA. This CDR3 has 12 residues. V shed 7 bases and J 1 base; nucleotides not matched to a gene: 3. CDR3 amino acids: CSGGTANTEAFF. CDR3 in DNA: TGCAGCGGCGGGACAGCGAACACTGAAGCTTTCTTT.